The 11 T cell receptor beta chains below were found in one sample sequenced in a study of control samples from healthy donors and cancer patients. Data came from immunoSEQ multiplex PCR; TCRdb stores just in-frame clones and leaves some out. The sample yields about 83,000 clones, 91% seen once. Specimen: blood. The source of these receptors is a man aged 50 to 59 in good health.

The V and J genes are TRBV5-8 and TRBJ2-5, with 8 bases matching TRBD1. The V gene end was trimmed by 5 bases and the J gene end by 2 bases; junction bases not matched to a gene: 5. Germline loops: CDR1 SGHTS, CDR2 YDEGEE. The CDR3 contains 14 residues. CDR3 bases: TGTGCCAGCAGTTATGGACAGGGACAAGAGACCCAGTACTTC. This encodes CASSYGQGQETQYF.

V gene TRBV6-5 combines with J gene TRBJ2-1, with D tentatively TRBD2 (5 bases). CDR1 is MNHEY, CDR2 SVGAGI, per germline. This CDR3 contains 14 residues. Trimming removed 6 bases from V and 0 bases from J, with 9 bases in between. The CDR3 DNA sequence: TGTGCCAGCAGCCTAGGGAGCTCCTACAATGAGCAGTTCTTC. It translates to CASSLGSSYNEQFF.

The chain couples TRBV10-3 to TRBJ1-1, with 8 positions matching TRBD1. The CDR3 has 14 residues. CDR1 is ENHRY, CDR2 SYGVKD, per germline. The V segment lost 2 bases and the J segment 10 bases; nucleotides outside the gene matches: 9. The DNA of the CDR3 is TGTGCCATCAGTGAGGAGACAGGGGTCAGCGCAGCTTTCTTT. It codes for CAISEETGVSAAFF.

J is TRBJ2-1 and V is TRBV5-8, with D perhaps matching TRBD2 (5 bases). Deletions cut 1 base from V and 0 bases from J, with 8 bases between. The CDR3 sequence is 15 residues long. Germline CDR1 and CDR2: SGHTS and YDEGEE. This CDR3 is CASSLLGSSYNEQFF. Written as DNA, the CDR3 is TGTGCCAGCAGCTTGTTGGGGAGCTCCTACAATGAGCAGTTCTTC.

The J gene is TRBJ1-1, the V gene TRBV30, with a possible D match to TRBD1 (5 bases). This CDR3 has 13 residues. Deletions cut 5 bases from V and 2 bases from J, with 12 bases between. Germline loops: CDR1 GTSNPN, CDR2 SVGIG (reference sequence). The CDR3 sequence is CAWEARDNTEAFF. The DNA of the CDR3 is TGTGCCTGGGAGGCCAGGGATAACACTGAAGCTTTCTTT.

V usage is TRBV19 and J usage is TRBJ1-5; D not resolved. The V end lost 7 bases, the J end lost 4 bases, and 8 bases lay between the germline ends. The CDR3 totals 12 residues. The germline CDR1 and CDR2 sequences are LNHDA and SQIVND (reference sequence). The CDR3 reads CASKSRNQPQHF. CDR3 nucleotide sequence: TGTGCCAGTAAATCTCGAAATCAGCCCCAGCATTTT.

V and J are TRBV13 and TRBJ1-6; a possible D gene is TRBD1 (5 bases). Germline V gives CDR1 PRHDT, CDR2 FYEKMQ (reference sequence). The CDR3 spans 15 residues. The germline V and J ends were trimmed by 5 bases and 7 bases, with 15 bases remaining between them. CDR3 loop: CASSTDQGPNSPLHF. CDR3 sequence (DNA): TGTGCCAGCAGCACCGACCAGGGTCCGAATTCACCCCTCCACTTT.

The chain combines TRBV6-6 with TRBJ1-5; the D is unclear. Per germline, CDR1 MNHNY and CDR2 SVGAGI (reference sequence). The CDR3 spans 15 residues. The ends were cut back, 5 bases at V and 6 bases at J, with 17 bases in the middle. This chain's CDR3 is CASSLNRELSQPQHF. In DNA form, the CDR3 reads TGTGCCAGCAGTCTAAATAGGGAACTGAGTCAGCCCCAGCATTTT.

The rearrangement links TRBV11-3 to TRBJ2-1; 8 positions match TRBD1. The ends lost 5 bases at V and 4 bases at J; junction bases unmatched: 7. The germline V gene encodes CDR1 SGHNT and CDR2 YENEEA. The CDR3 length is 15 residues. The CDR3 DNA sequence: TGTGCCAGCAGCGCCCGACAGGGGCTATACAATGAGCAGTTCTTC. Its translation is CASSARQGLYNEQFF.

The chain joins TRBV19 to TRBJ1-4; 10 bases match TRBD1. Trimming removed 6 bases from V and 8 bases from J; junction bases left unmatched: 9. The CDR3 consists of 15 residues. The germline V gene has CDR1 LNHDA and CDR2 SQIVND (reference sequence). This CDR3 reads CASSSYGTGDEKLFF. As DNA, the CDR3 is TGTGCCAGTAGCTCATACGGGACAGGGGACGAAAAACTGTTTTTT. The whole variable domain, remainder taken from reference TRBV19 and TRBJ1-4, is DGGITQSPKYLFRKEGQNVTLSCEQNLNHDAMYWYRQDPGQGLRLIYYSQIVNDFQKGDIAEGYSVSREKKESFPLTVTSAQKNPTAFYLCASSSYGTGDEKLFFGSGTQLSVL.

The gene calls are TRBV11-2 and TRBJ1-1; 7 nucleotides match TRBD1. The CDR3 spans 15 residues. Germline V CDR1 and CDR2: SGHAT, FQNNGV. The ends lost 6 bases at V and 4 bases at J; junction bases unmatched: 11. This CDR3 is CASSLTGTEFTEAFF. CDR3 bases: TGTGCCAGCAGTCTCACCGGGACAGAATTCACTGAAGCTTTCTTT.